These T cell receptor beta chains were read from a single sample in a study of identical twins. TCRdb passed the 5' RACE reads through MiXCR, listing each CDR3 protein once. The profile covers 400,000 to 500,000 distinct CDR3 sequences, with about 18% appearing a single time and approximately 12% taken by the ten largest. The sequencing sample was made of naive T cells sorted from blood. Receptor source: a man aged 50 or older in good health. CDR3s include the opening cysteine and the closing phenylalanine or tryptophan. The D gene is left open where the match is weak. Clone size is stated in some rows and not others, as once, few, many or a class when expanded.

size: few; J: TRBJ2-7; V: TRBV10-2; D: TRBD1; CDR3: CASGDRGPYEQYF; DNA: TGCGCCAGCGGGGACAGGGGTCCCTACGAGCAGTACTTC
size: .; J: TRBJ2-7; V: TRBV29-1; D: .; CDR3: CSVEVHGSYEQYF; DNA: TGCAGCGTTGAAGTTCACGGCTCCTACGAGCAGTACTTC
size: .; J: TRBJ2-3; V: TRBV19; D: .; CDR3: CASTSRLADTQYF; DNA: TGTGCCAGTACCTCAAGGTTGGCAGATACGCAGTATTTT
size: .; J: TRBJ2-3; V: TRBV5-1; D: .; CDR3: CASSTGGLNTQYF; DNA: TGCGCCAGCAGCACGGGGGGCTTAAATACGCAGTATTTT
size: many; J: TRBJ2-7; V: TRBV20-1; D: .; CDR3: CSANPLAEGVPYEQYF; DNA: TGCAGTGCTAACCCGCTAGCGGAGGGGGTTCCCTACGAGCAGTACTTC
size: .; J: TRBJ2-7; V: TRBV12-3/TRBV12-4; D: .; CDR3: CASSLALRLDEQYF; DNA: TGTGCCAGCAGTTTAGCATTGCGCCTCGACGAGCAGTACTTC
size: many; J: TRBJ2-1; V: TRBV6-1; D: .; CDR3: CASSQRAAESYNEQFF; DNA: TGTGCCAGCAGTCAACGAGCGGCGGAATCCTACAATGAGCAGTTCTTC
size: .; J: TRBJ2-1; V: TRBV5-1; D: TRBD1; CDR3: CASSGDRVSYNEQFF; DNA: TGCGCCAGCAGCGGGGACAGGGTCTCCTACAATGAGCAGTTCTTC
size: many; J: TRBJ1-1; V: TRBV20-1; D: .; CDR3: CSANNPEMLTEAFF; DNA: TGCAGTGCTAATAACCCGGAAATGCTCACTGAAGCTTTCTTT
size: many; J: TRBJ2-1; V: TRBV10-3; D: .; CDR3: CAISNGIKITYNEQFF; DNA: TGTGCCATCAGTAATGGGATCAAAATAACGTACAATGAGCAGTTCTTC
size: many; J: TRBJ2-5; V: TRBV12-3/TRBV12-4; D: .; CDR3: CASSRYLGQETQYF; DNA: TGTGCCAGCAGTCGCTACTTGGGGCAAGAGACCCAGTACTTC
size: .; J: TRBJ2-2; V: TRBV9; D: TRBD1; CDR3: CASSVGQGDTGELFF; DNA: TGTGCCAGCAGCGTAGGACAGGGGGACACCGGGGAGCTGTTTTTT
size: .; J: TRBJ2-3; V: TRBV20-1; D: .; CDR3: CSAGGLALLDTQYF; DNA: TGCAGTGCTGGGGGGCTAGCTCTTCTCGATACGCAGTATTTT
size: .; J: TRBJ2-4; V: TRBV6-2/TRBV6-3; D: .; CDR3: CASSNDPRGKNIQYF; DNA: TGTGCCAGCAGTAATGACCCCCGAGGCAAAAACATTCAGTACTTC
size: .; J: TRBJ1-1; V: TRBV4-1; D: .; CDR3: CASSQVGRRAEAFF; DNA: TGCGCCAGCAGCCAAGTGGGCCGGAGGGCTGAAGCTTTCTTT
size: many; J: TRBJ2-7; V: TRBV7-2; D: TRBD2; CDR3: CASSPAGLVSYEQYF; DNA: TGTGCCAGCAGCCCCGCGGGACTAGTTTCCTACGAGCAGTACTTC
size: few; J: TRBJ2-1; V: TRBV20-1; D: .; CDR3: CSARAIGSSGIYNEQFF; DNA: TGCAGTGCTAGAGCCATTGGGTCCTCGGGGATCTACAATGAGCAGTTCTTC
size: .; J: TRBJ1-5; V: TRBV7-8; D: .; CDR3: CASSPTSGTANQPQHF; DNA: TGTGCCAGCAGCCCCACCTCTGGAACGGCTAATCAGCCCCAGCATTTT
size: .; J: TRBJ2-2; V: TRBV24-1; D: TRBD1; CDR3: CATSDPRTGYTGELFF; DNA: TGTGCCACCAGTGACCCTAGGACAGGGTACACCGGGGAGCTGTTTTTT
size: .; J: TRBJ2-1; V: TRBV6-1; D: .; CDR3: CASSEVAVGRVEQFF; DNA: TGTGCCAGCAGTGAAGTAGCAGTGGGGCGGGTTGAGCAGTTCTTC
size: .; J: TRBJ1-6; V: TRBV20-1; D: TRBD1; CDR3: CSARNRDRGVSPLHF; DNA: TGCAGTGCTCGGAACCGGGACAGGGGCGTTTCACCCCTCCACTTT
size: many; J: TRBJ2-5; V: TRBV18; D: .; CDR3: CASSPPLVQETQYF; DNA: TGTGCCAGCTCACCACCGCTCGTCCAAGAGACCCAGTACTTC
size: .; J: TRBJ2-5; V: TRBV7-3; D: TRBD2; CDR3: CASSPQAGLQETQYF; DNA: TGTGCCAGCAGCCCTCAAGCGGGGCTTCAAGAGACCCAGTACTTC
size: few; J: TRBJ1-1; V: TRBV20-1; D: .; CDR3: CSAREAPGNTEAFF; DNA: TGCAGTGCTAGAGAGGCCCCAGGGAACACTGAAGCTTTCTTT
size: .; J: TRBJ2-5; V: TRBV7-2; D: TRBD2; CDR3: CASSLGLAGVGATQYF; DNA: TGTGCCAGCAGCTTGGGACTAGCGGGGGTGGGAGCGACCCAGTACTTC
size: many; J: TRBJ1-2; V: TRBV18; D: TRBD1; CDR3: CASSPGQGNYGYTF; DNA: TGCGCCAGCAGCCCCGGACAGGGGAACTATGGCTACACCTTC
size: .; J: TRBJ2-7; V: TRBV5-1; D: .; CDR3: CASSIDDREGEQYF; DNA: TGCGCCAGCAGCATCGATGACAGGGAGGGCGAGCAGTACTTC
size: .; J: TRBJ2-5; V: TRBV12-3/TRBV12-4; D: .; CDR3: CASRETVLKGTQYF; DNA: TGTGCCAGCAGGGAGACAGTCCTCAAGGGGACCCAGTACTTC
size: few; J: TRBJ2-5; V: TRBV5-6; D: TRBD1; CDR3: CASSHPGQGETQYF; DNA: TGTGCCAGCAGCCATCCCGGACAGGGAGAGACCCAGTACTTC
size: few; J: TRBJ2-1; V: TRBV5-6; D: .; CDR3: CASSLAVSGSNNEQFF; DNA: TGTGCCAGCAGCTTGGCGGTTTCAGGGAGTAACAATGAGCAGTTCTTC
size: many; J: TRBJ2-7; V: TRBV20-1; D: .; CDR3: CSASLGYYEQYF; DNA: TGCAGTGCTAGCTTAGGCTACTACGAGCAGTACTTC
size: .; J: TRBJ2-5; V: TRBV6-5; D: .; CDR3: CASTPDQETQYF; DNA: TGTGCCAGCACCCCTGATCAAGAGACCCAGTACTTC